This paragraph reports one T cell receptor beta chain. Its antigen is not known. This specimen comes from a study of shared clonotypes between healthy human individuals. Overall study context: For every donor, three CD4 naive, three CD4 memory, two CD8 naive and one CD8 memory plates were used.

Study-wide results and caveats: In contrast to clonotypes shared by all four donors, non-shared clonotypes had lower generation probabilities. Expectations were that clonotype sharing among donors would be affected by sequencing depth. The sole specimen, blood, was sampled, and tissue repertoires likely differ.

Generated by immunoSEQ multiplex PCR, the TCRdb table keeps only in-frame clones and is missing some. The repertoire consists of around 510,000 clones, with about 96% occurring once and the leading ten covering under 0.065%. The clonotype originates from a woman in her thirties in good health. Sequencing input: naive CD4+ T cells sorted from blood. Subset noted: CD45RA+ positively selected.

DNA for the CDR3: TGTGCCAGCAGCAAAGGAGGAAAGCAGGGTAGTAAGAGGCCCTGTGGCTACACCTTC. Its protein is CASSKGGKQGSKRPCGYTF. The chain uses TRBV21-1 and TRBJ1-2; TRBD1 was called by the table and not checked on the DNA. TRBV21-1 constitutes a pseudogene. This CDR3 is 19 amino acids long.